This T cell receptor beta chain was sequenced during a study of beta chain features in type 1 diabetes. In the study overall: Sorted cell examination encompassed about 110,000,000 cells across all samples. Study-level results: Moderate yet significant TCRB CDR3 shortening was seen in Type 1 diabetes patients in all four CD4+ subsets.

Sorting based on CD45RO/CCR7/CD25/CD127/CD95/CD27 separated CD4+ naive, central memory, regulatory and stem cell-like memory cells. The CDR3 has 15 amino acids. V trimming: 5 bases; J trimming: 6 bases; junction bases outside the gene matches: 8. The germline V gene encodes CDR1 SGHTA and CDR2 FQGNSA. This clone appeared a few times. Its antigen is still unknown. What was sequenced were expressed TCRB transcripts, since all of the isolated RNA had been reverse transcribed. Sequenced by immunoSEQ multiplex PCR; TCRdb stores in-frame clones only, minus some. The sample has a few hundred thousand clones, 20% to 25% seen once.

Material: naive CD4+ T cells from blood. The TCR was taken from a woman in her thirties with type 1 diabetes. J is TRBJ2-1 and V is TRBV7-2; TRBD1 matches 9 bases. In DNA, the CDR3 is TGTGCCAGCAGCCCTTGGGGGACAGGGAGCAATGAGCAGTTCTTC. This sequence encodes CASSPWGTGSNEQFF. The variable domain in full, with the rest retrieved from reference TRBV7-2 and TRBJ2-1, is GAGVSQSPSNKVTEKGKDVELRCDPISGHTALYWYRQSLGQGLEFLIYFQGNSAPDKSGLPSDRFSAERTGGSVSTLTIQRTQQEDSAVYLCASSPWGTGSNEQFFGPGTRLTVL.